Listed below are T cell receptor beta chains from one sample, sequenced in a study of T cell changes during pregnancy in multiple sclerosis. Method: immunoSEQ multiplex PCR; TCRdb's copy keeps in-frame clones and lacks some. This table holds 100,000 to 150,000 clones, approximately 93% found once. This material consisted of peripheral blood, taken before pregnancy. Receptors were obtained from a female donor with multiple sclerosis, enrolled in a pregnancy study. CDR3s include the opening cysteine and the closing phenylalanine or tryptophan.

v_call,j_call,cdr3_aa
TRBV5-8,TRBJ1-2,CASSFRGHGYTF
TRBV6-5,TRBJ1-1,CASSQLRDTEAFF
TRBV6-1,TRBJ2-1,CASRKDRVVGDEQFF
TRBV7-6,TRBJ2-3,CASTIGRGRTDTQYF
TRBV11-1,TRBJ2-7,CASSIGTDYEQYF
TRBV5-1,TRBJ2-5,CASSFRTEQETQYF
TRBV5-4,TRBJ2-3,CASSLGGLAGGKDTQYF
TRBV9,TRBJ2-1,CASSFDRGIAGEQFF
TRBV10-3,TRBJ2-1,CAIGTSGGRSYNEQFF
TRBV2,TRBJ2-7,CASSELAGGPYEQYF
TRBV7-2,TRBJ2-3,CASTLAGGRADTQYF
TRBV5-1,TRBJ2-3,CASSSEAYSDTQYF
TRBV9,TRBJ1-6,CASSVGGFNSPLHF
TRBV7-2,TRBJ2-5,CASSLASGAKTQYF
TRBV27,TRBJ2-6,CATSSWDSQSPGANVLTF
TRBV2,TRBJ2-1,CASSEGTSGYNEQFF
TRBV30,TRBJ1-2,CAWSVLLMDRESTTYGYTF
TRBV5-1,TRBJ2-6,CASSLEGRGSGANVLTF
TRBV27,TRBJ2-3,CASSSGTSGRARDTQYF
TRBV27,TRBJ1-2,CASSLQGSYGYTF
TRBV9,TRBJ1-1,CASSVGGSNTEAFF
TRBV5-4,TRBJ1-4,CASSPGQGWGKLFF
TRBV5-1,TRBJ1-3,CASSQDRNTIYF
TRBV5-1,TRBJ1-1,CASSTSDRENTEAFF
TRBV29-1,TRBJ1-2,CSVVENYGYTF
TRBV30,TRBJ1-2,CAWLGTEYGYTF
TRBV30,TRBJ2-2,CAWRYTGGAGGELFF
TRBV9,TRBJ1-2,CASSFGQVELLTF
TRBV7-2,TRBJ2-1,CASSLYPGLAGARGSEQFF
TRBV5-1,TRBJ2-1,CASKPGGNYNEQFF
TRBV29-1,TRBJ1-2,CSVEGTGVGYTF
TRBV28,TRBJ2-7,CASSRPGTYEQYF
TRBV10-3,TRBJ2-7,CAISESVRLPGVRYEQYF
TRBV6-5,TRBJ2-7,CASSWDRSSYEQYF
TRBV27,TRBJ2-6,CASSSPWGDSGANVLTF
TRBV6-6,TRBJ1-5,CASSGQGANQPQHF
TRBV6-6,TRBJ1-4,CASSLPPPEGKLFF
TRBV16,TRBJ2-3,CASMFGPGGTDTQYF
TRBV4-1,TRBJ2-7,CASSQGETSGFYEQYF
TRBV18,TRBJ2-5,CASSPLFVGGEETQYF
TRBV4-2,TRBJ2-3,CASSRKTSGSVDTQYF
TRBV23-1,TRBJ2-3,CASVGGVSGGGSSTDTQYF
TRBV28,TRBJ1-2,CASSAQGSGYGYTF
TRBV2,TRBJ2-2,CASKRNIANTGELFF
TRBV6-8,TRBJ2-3,CASSPLPGDTQYF
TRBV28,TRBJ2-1,CASSIGLAGGNEQFF